A single TCR beta chain is shown here with its context. Its antigen is not identified. V shed 8 bases and J shed 7 bases, with 13 bases lying between them. The CDR3 contains 11 residues. The germline V gene has CDR1 DFQATT and CDR2 SNEGSKA (reference sequence). This entry comes from a study of cytomegalovirus exposure and HLA in healthy donors. Overall study findings and caveats: Common viral pathogens (according to a later analysis) appeared linked to several of the most significant clusters.

60 Vbeta and 13 Jbeta primers were used in PCR. TCRdb keeps only in-frame clones here, not all; method: immunoSEQ multiplex PCR. The sample has more than 75,000 clones. This sequence was found in a man aged 50 to 59 in good health and CMV-seropositive. Material for sequencing was PBMCs. The chain couples TRBV20-1 to TRBJ2-3, with a tentative D call TRBD1 (6 bases). The CDR3: CSFAGDYTQYF. In nucleotides, the CDR3 is TGCAGTTTTGCAGGGGATTATACGCAGTATTTT.